This entry describes one TCR beta chain. RNA transcripts served as the template for amplifying TCR beta CDR3 regions. Researchers ran a first-round RT-PCR on the TCR CDR3 using the HTBI primer set. TCRdb used MiXCR to reprocess the multiplex PCR reads, holding one entry per CDR3 protein. The sample shows hundreds of thousands of distinct CDR3 sequences, approximately 15% of them seen only once. The record originates from a study of T cells in Graves' hyperthyroidism and ophthalmopathy. Across the study: Peripheral blood was obtained at initial diagnosis, preceding any treatment.

The germline CDR1 and CDR2 sequences are LGHDT and YNNKEL (reference sequence). This CDR3 is 14 amino acids long. Between the trimmed V and J ends, which lost 6 bases and 6 bases, there was a span of 16 bases. Diagnoses used clinical symptoms, serum thyroxine and TRAb, thyroid ultrasound and orbital computed tomography. The clonotype comes from a woman between 25 and 40 years old with Graves' hyperthyroidism that later progressed to Graves' ophthalmopathy. The J gene is TRBJ2-3, the V gene TRBV3-1; D possibly uses TRBD1 or TRBD2 (6 bases each). Sequenced input: blood. The DNA of the CDR3 is TGTGCCAGCAGAGGGGGGCCGGGGAGCGATACGCAGTATTTT. This gives the protein CASRGGPGSDTQYF.